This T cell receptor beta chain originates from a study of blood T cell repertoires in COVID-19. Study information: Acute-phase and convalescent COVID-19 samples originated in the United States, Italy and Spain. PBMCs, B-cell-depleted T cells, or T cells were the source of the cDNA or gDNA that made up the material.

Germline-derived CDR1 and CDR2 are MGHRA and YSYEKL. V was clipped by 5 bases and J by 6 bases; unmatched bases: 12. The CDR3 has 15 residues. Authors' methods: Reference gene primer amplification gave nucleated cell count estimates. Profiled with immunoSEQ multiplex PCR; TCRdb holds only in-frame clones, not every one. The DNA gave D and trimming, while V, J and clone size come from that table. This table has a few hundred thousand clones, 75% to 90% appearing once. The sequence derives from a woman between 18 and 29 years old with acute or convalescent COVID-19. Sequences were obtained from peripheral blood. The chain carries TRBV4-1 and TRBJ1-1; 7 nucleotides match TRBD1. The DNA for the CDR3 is TGCGCCAGCAGCTCCGAGGGGGCGAGGTCCCCTGAAGCTTTCTTT. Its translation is CASSSEGARSPEAFF.